One and the same sample provided the 2 T cell receptor beta chains below, sequenced in a study of shared clonotypes between healthy human individuals. Profiling relied on immunoSEQ multiplex PCR, and the TCRdb table lists in-frame clones only, not all of them. This table has 730,000 or so clones, about two thirds appearing once. Sequencing was done on a sample of memory CD4+ T cells sorted from blood. Indicated subset: CD45RA-negative fraction. These receptor sequences come from a woman under 40 in good health.

This clone appeared a few times. The chain uses TRBV2 and TRBJ1-5; TRBD1 is a possible D gene (5 bases). The V gene's germline CDR1 is SNHLY and CDR2 FYNNEI. The ends were cut back, 5 bases at V and 7 bases at J, with 12 bases in the middle. This CDR3 comprises 13 residues. CDR3 nucleotide sequence: TGTGCCAGCAGTAGCCAGGCAGGGCAGCCCCAGCATTTT. The encoded protein is CASSSQAGQPQHF.

The chain employs TRBV28 and TRBJ2-1; D is ambiguous. This CDR3 region has 16 residues. Trimming stripped 6 bases from V and 4 bases from J, with 19 bases between. The germline gives CDR1 MDHEN, CDR2 SYDVKM. The CDR3 bases are TGTGCCAGCAGGGCCCACATCGTCGGGCTATACAATGAGCAGTTCTTC. Protein: CASRAHIVGLYNEQFF.